A single sample is the source of the 13 T cell receptor beta chains below, sequenced in a study of T cells after yellow fever vaccination. A single record per CDR3 protein comes from TCRdb applying MiXCR to the 5' RACE reads. The top ten clones hold less than 20% of a sample with more than 450,000 distinct CDR3 sequences, around a fifth of them seen once. Material: PBMCs, obtained roughly 20 days after the first yellow fever vaccination. These receptors were taken from a man younger than 35 who received the YFV17D yellow fever vaccine.

The gene calls are TRBV5-1 and TRBJ1-2; TRBD1 aligns across 9 bases. CDR1 is SGHRS and CDR2 is YFSETQ in the germline V gene. Trimming took 4 bases from V and 5 from J; bases not matched to a gene: 9. This CDR3 spans 15 amino acids. The CDR3 coding sequence is TGCGCCAGCAGCCCGGAAACAGGGGGCGCATATGGCTACACCTTC. Encoded protein: CASSPETGGAYGYTF.

This clonotype was counted only a few times. The chain is built from TRBV29-1 and TRBJ2-5, with D uncertain. Trimming shortened V by 1 base and J by 1 base, and 4 bases separated the two germline ends. The CDR3 extends over 12 amino acids. Germline V gives CDR1 SQVTM, CDR2 ANQGSEA. The DNA of the CDR3 is TGCAGCGTTGAAGTTCGCCAAGAGACCCAGTACTTC. Residues: CSVEVRQETQYF.

The chain uses TRBV5-1 and TRBJ1-4; 7 bases map to TRBD1. CDR3 length equals 16 residues. J gave up 6 bases and V 6 bases, and 14 bases lay outside the gene matches. In germline, CDR1 is SGHRS, CDR2 YFSETQ. The CDR3 spells CASTSGTAFLDEKLFF. As DNA, the CDR3 is TGCGCCAGCACCTCCGGGACAGCCTTTCTGGATGAAAAACTGTTTTTT. Full variable domain (missing parts from reference TRBV5-1 and TRBJ1-4): KAGVTQTPRYLIKTRGQQVTLSCSPISGHRSVSWYQQTPGQGLQFLFEYFSETQRNKGNFPGRFSGRQFSNSRSEMNVSTLELGDSALYLCASTSGTAFLDEKLFFGSGTQLSVL.

The rearrangement joins TRBV6-2 or TRBV6-3 to TRBJ2-3; D gene uncertain. The CDR3 extends over 12 amino acids. Trimming stripped 1 base from V and 8 bases from J, with 7 bases between. Germline assignment: CDR1 MNHEY and CDR2 SVGEGT. The CDR3 here is CASSYFRATQYF. CDR3 DNA: TGTGCCAGCAGTTACTTCCGGGCTACGCAGTATTTT.

J is TRBJ2-1 and V is TRBV12-3 or TRBV12-4, with no clear D. Trimming removed 1 base at V and 2 bases at J, with 9 bases between. The CDR3 is 15 residues long. CDR3 in amino acids: CASSLEGLAYNEQFF. CDR3 DNA sequence: TGTGCCAGCAGTTTAGAAGGTCTAGCCTACAATGAGCAGTTCTTC.

The chain is built from TRBV12-3 or TRBV12-4 and TRBJ2-5, with 12 positions matching TRBD2. Unmatched junction bases numbered 5, after V lost 4 bases and J lost 5 bases. The CDR3 contains 15 residues. In nucleotides, the CDR3 is TGTGCCAGCAGTTCTAGCGGGGGGGCCGGGGAGACCCAGTACTTC. Protein product: CASSSSGGAGETQYF.

V usage is TRBV11-3 and J usage is TRBJ2-1, with TRBD2 identical over 15 bases. The germline gives CDR1 SGHNT, CDR2 YENEEA. V gave up 5 bases and J gave up 9 bases; unmatched junction bases: 11. This CDR3 has 17 amino acids. The CDR3 loop reads CASSTGLAGGPSREQFF. The DNA of the CDR3 is TGTGCCAGCAGCACCGGACTAGCGGGGGGGCCTTCACGTGAGCAGTTCTTC.

This clonotype came up a few times. The J gene is TRBJ1-1, the V gene TRBV4-1, with unresolved D. Trimming took off 3 bases at V and 4 bases at J, with 3 bases between the two ends. The CDR3 spans 11 residues. Germline loops: CDR1 MGHRA, CDR2 YSYEKL. CDR3 in DNA: TGCGCCAGCAGCCATTCCACTGAAGCTTTCTTT. It specifies CASSHSTEAFF.

The J gene is TRBJ1-4, the V gene TRBV5-1; TRBD1 is a possible D gene (6 bases). Germline CDR1 and CDR2: SGHRS and YFSETQ. With 7 bases removed from V and 5 bases from J, the gap between germline ends came to 18 bases. The CDR3 consists of 15 residues. CDR3 amino acids: CASCQGLQGNEKLFF. CDR3 DNA sequence: TGCGCCAGCTGCCAAGGACTACAGGGAAATGAAAAACTGTTTTTT.

The chain recombines TRBV29-1 with TRBJ1-2; D remains unclear. V lost 4 bases, J lost 3 bases, and 9 bases lay in between. The germline V gene has CDR1 SQVTM and CDR2 ANQGSEA. This CDR3 comprises 12 residues. The chain's CDR3 is CSVGPGHYGYTF. CDR3 in DNA: TGCAGCGTTGGTCCAGGCCACTATGGCTACACCTTC. Drawing the rest from reference TRBV29-1 and TRBJ1-2, the complete variable domain is SAVISQKPSRDICQRGTSLTIQCQVDSQVTMMFWYRQQPGQSLTLIATANQGSEATYESGFVIDKFPISRPNLTFSTLTVSNMSPEDSSIYLCSVGPGHYGYTFGSGTRLTVV.

The chain recombines TRBV20-1 with TRBJ2-3, with 7 bases identical to TRBD1. The CDR3 sequence is 16 residues long. Germline trimming cut 0 bases from V and 5 bases from J; bases unmatched to any gene: 11. Per the germline V gene, CDR1 is DFQATT and CDR2 is SNEGSKA (reference sequence). The CDR3 reads CSAREFSTGKQDTQYF. The CDR3 bases are TGCAGTGCTAGAGAATTCTCGACAGGGAAGCAAGATACGCAGTATTTT.

V gene TRBV4-3 combines with J gene TRBJ1-1; D not certain. This CDR3 comprises 14 residues. CDR1 is LGHNA, CDR2 YSLEER, per germline. The germline V and J ends were trimmed by 0 bases and 3 bases, with 8 bases remaining between them. CDR3 sequence reads: CASSQDPTYTEAFF. In DNA, the CDR3 is TGCGCCAGCAGCCAAGATCCGACGTACACTGAAGCTTTCTTT.

This clonotype was recorded at least ten times. V gene TRBV12-3 or TRBV12-4 combines with J gene TRBJ2-5; D ambiguous. The CDR3 is 15 residues long. Trimming removed 6 bases at V and 1 base at J, with 15 bases between. The CDR3, as DNA: TGTGCCAGCAGCTTGGATTCACACCGCCAAGAGACCCAGTACTTC. It codes for CASSLDSHRQETQYF.